This passage covers 23 T cell receptor beta chains from one sample sequenced in a study of cytomegalovirus exposure and HLA in healthy donors. The assay was immunoSEQ multiplex PCR, and TCRdb's table has in-frame clones only and misses some. The sample includes about 64,000 clones, 92% seen only once; the top ten take roughly 1.3%. The source material was PBMCs. The receptors come from a woman under 30 in good health and CMV-seronegative.

The gene calls are TRBV7-9 and TRBJ1-1, with 10 bases matching TRBD1. The CDR3 length is 16 residues. The J segment lost 1 base and the V segment lost 5 bases, leaving 7 bases of the junction unmatched. The V gene's germline CDR1 is SEHNR and CDR2 FQNEAQ (reference sequence). CDR3 in DNA: TGTGCCAGCAGCCGCGGGACAGGGGATGCGAACACTGAAGCTTTCTTT. Translating gives CASSRGTGDANTEAFF. The complete variable domain, with remaining parts taken from reference TRBV7-9 and TRBJ1-1, reads DTGVSQNPRHKITKRGQNVTFRCDPISEHNRLYWYRQTLGQGPEFLTYFQNEAQLEKSRLLSDRFSAERPKGSFSTLEIQRTEQGDSAMYLCASSRGTGDANTEAFFGQGTRLTVV.

The chain has TRBV19 and TRBJ1-4; 9 bases fit TRBD1. Germline CDR1 LNHDA, CDR2 SQIVND (reference sequence). V shed 4 bases and J 13 bases; nucleotides not matched to a gene: 16. The CDR3 has 16 residues. The CDR3 sequence: CASSTGQGLLMSVLFF. CDR3 sequence (DNA): TGTGCCAGTAGTACGGGACAGGGCCTGTTGATGAGTGTACTGTTTTTT.

V usage is TRBV19 and J usage is TRBJ1-1, with 9 bases lining up with TRBD1. Per the germline V gene, CDR1 is LNHDA and CDR2 is SQIVND (reference sequence). This CDR3 is 14 amino acids long. Losses at the gene ends were 6 bases for V and 6 bases for J; bases not matched to a gene: 8. CDR3 sequence: CASRPQGALAEAFF. The CDR3 DNA reads TGTGCCAGTAGGCCACAGGGGGCGCTTGCTGAAGCTTTCTTT.

The chain employs TRBV2 and TRBJ1-5, with unresolved D. Trimming took off 6 bases at V and 4 bases at J, with 13 bases between the two ends. Germline V gene lookup returns CDR1 SNHLY and CDR2 FYNNEI. This CDR3 comprises 14 residues. CDR3 loop: CASRTIGSNQPQHF. The CDR3, as DNA: TGTGCCAGCAGGACGATCGGGAGTAATCAGCCCCAGCATTTT.

This chain links TRBV9 with TRBJ2-7, with D maybe TRBD2 (6 bases). The CDR3 sequence is 16 residues long. Per germline, CDR1 SGDLS and CDR2 YYNGEE. Trimming removed 3 bases from V and 1 base from J, with 17 bases in between. CDR3 sequence (DNA): TGTGCCAGCAGCGCTTCCGCCGGGACTCTATCCTACGAGCAGTACTTC. This codes for CASSASAGTLSYEQYF.

The rearrangement joins TRBV2 to TRBJ1-4, with D possibly being TRBD1 (6 bases). V was cut by 6 bases and J by 5 bases, with 13 bases left in between. CDR3 length: 14 residues. Germline V gene data show CDR1 as SNHLY and CDR2 as FYNNEI. This chain's CDR3 is CASRQGQNNEKLFF. The CDR3 DNA follows: TGTGCCAGCAGGCAAGGACAGAACAATGAAAAACTGTTTTTT.

V usage is TRBV29-1 and J usage is TRBJ1-2; 8 bases fit TRBD1. Germline CDR1 and CDR2: SQVTM and ANQGSEA. This CDR3 has 13 amino acids. V shed 4 bases and J 5 bases; nucleotides not matched to a gene: 6. CDR3: CSVAVGQGYGYTF. In DNA form, the CDR3 reads TGCAGCGTTGCGGTAGGACAGGGTTATGGCTACACCTTC. Based on the CDR3 plus reference TRBV29-1 and TRBJ1-2, the full variable domain is SAVISQKPSRDICQRGTSLTIQCQVDSQVTMMFWYRQQPGQSLTLIATANQGSEATYESGFVIDKFPISRPNLTFSTLTVSNMSPEDSSIYLCSVAVGQGYGYTFGSGTRLTVV.

The V call is TRBV4-1, the J call TRBJ1-1; the D is unclear. This CDR3 is built from 14 residues. Germline CDR1 and CDR2: MGHRA and YSYEKL. V gave up 1 base and J gave up 1 base, with 7 bases separating them. The CDR3: CASSQGFRNTEAFF. DNA for the CDR3: TGCGCCAGCAGCCAAGGATTCAGGAACACTGAAGCTTTCTTT.

The rearrangement uses TRBV28 and TRBJ2-5, with a tentative D call TRBD1 (6 bases). The CDR3 consists of 13 residues. V was shortened by 9 bases and J by 2 bases, with 13 bases between the two germline ends. The V gene's germline CDR1 is MDHEN and CDR2 SYDVKM. The CDR3 sequence is CASRTDMQETQYF. Here the CDR3 DNA reads TGTGCCAGTCGGACAGATATGCAAGAGACCCAGTACTTC.

The rearrangement joins TRBV29-1 to TRBJ1-6; 7 nucleotides line up with TRBD1. CDR1 and CDR2 from the germline V gene are SQVTM and ANQGSEA. V lost 6 bases and J lost 9; bases outside the gene matches: 8. The CDR3 length is 13 residues. The chain's CDR3 is CSVSGTESSPLHF. CDR3 sequence (DNA): TGCAGCGTCTCCGGGACAGAGAGTTCACCCCTCCACTTT.

The chain uses TRBV6-1 and TRBJ2-7, with 7 bases identical to TRBD1. The CDR3 runs to 14 residues. V trimming: 8 bases; J trimming: 5 bases; junction bases outside the gene matches: 12. Germline V gene data show CDR1 as MNHNS and CDR2 as SASEGT. CDR3 in amino acids: CASVFQGVTDEQYF. In DNA, the CDR3 is TGTGCCAGCGTATTCCAGGGGGTCACGGACGAGCAGTACTTC.

The chain has TRBV2 and TRBJ2-5; possible D gene TRBD1, 5 bases. Trimming stripped 4 bases from V and 5 bases from J, with 8 bases between. The germline V gene encodes CDR1 SNHLY and CDR2 FYNNEI. The CDR3 has 12 residues. CDR3 loop: CASSVAGETQYF. The CDR3 DNA is TGTGCCAGCAGTGTGGCAGGGGAGACCCAGTACTTC.

This clone has just one count. The CDR3 DNA reads as TGTGCCAGCAGCAAATGGGGCCCAATACGGAACACTGAAGCTTTCTTT. Protein: CASSKWGPIRNTEAFF. This rearrangement joins TRBV21-1 to TRBJ1-1; the table's D call TRBD1 went unverified against the DNA. TRBV21-1 is a recognized pseudogene. The CDR3 totals 16 residues.

The rearrangement links TRBV7-9 to TRBJ2-1, with D perhaps matching TRBD2 (5 bases). V was clipped by 6 bases and J by 4 bases, with 16 bases between them. CDR1 SEHNR and CDR2 FQNEAQ come from the germline V gene (reference sequence). The CDR3 runs 15 residues. In DNA, the CDR3 is TGTGCCAGCAGTCCTTTTGGACCGGGATACAATGAGCAGTTCTTC. Protein: CASSPFGPGYNEQFF.

The chain has TRBV28 and TRBJ1-1; D unresolved. Germline V gives CDR1 MDHEN, CDR2 SYDVKM. Trimming shortened V by 7 bases and J by 7 bases, and 10 bases separated the two germline ends. This CDR3 comprises 11 residues. CDR3 DNA sequence: TGTGCCAGCACCCTTCGGGATGAAGCTTTCTTT. Its protein product is CASTLRDEAFF.

The CDR3 reads CASSSLGTLYF. The CDR3 DNA reads as TGTGCCAGCAGTTCTCTCGGGACACTGTACTTC. The chain links TRBV7-9 to TRBJ2-7; D may be TRBD1 (6 bases). CDR1 is SEHNR and CDR2 is FQNEAQ in the germline V gene (reference sequence). The CDR3 has 11 amino acids. The V and J ends lost 6 bases and 12 bases respectively, with 15 bases between them.

This sequence joins TRBV4-2 and TRBJ1-1, with D unresolved. In germline, CDR1 is LGHNA, CDR2 YNFKEQ. The CDR3 consists of 13 residues. Trimming removed 5 bases from V and 1 base from J, with 8 bases in between. CDR3 DNA: TGTGCCAGCAGCGCGGATCCGAACACTGAAGCTTTCTTT. This translates into CASSADPNTEAFF.

The V gene is TRBV2, the J gene TRBJ1-2, with 8 bases matching TRBD1. The V gene end was trimmed by 2 bases and the J gene end by 5 bases; junction bases not matched to a gene: 7. The CDR3 is made up of 15 amino acids. Germline V gene data show CDR1 as SNHLY and CDR2 as FYNNEI. CDR3 loop: CASSESWTGTYGYTF. CDR3 nucleotide sequence: TGTGCCAGCAGTGAATCTTGGACAGGGACTTATGGCTACACCTTC. The variable domain in full, completed from reference TRBV2 and TRBJ1-2, reads EPEVTQTPSHQVTQMGQEVILRCVPISNHLYFYWYRQILGQKVEFLVSFYNNEISEKSEIFDDQFSVERPDGSNFTLKIRSTKLEDSAMYFCASSESWTGTYGYTFGSGTRLTVV.

The chain recombines TRBV6-1 with TRBJ1-2; the D gene is possibly TRBD1 (6 bases). The CDR3 length is 14 residues. Germline CDR1 reads MNHNS; CDR2 reads SASEGT. V was cut by 3 bases and J by 4 bases, with 12 bases left in between. The CDR3 here is CASSDKQGIYGYTF. The CDR3 coding sequence is TGTGCCAGCAGTGACAAACAGGGTATCTATGGCTACACCTTC.

This chain links TRBV29-1 with TRBJ2-7, with D tentatively TRBD1 (7 bases). The CDR3 sequence is 16 residues long. Between the trimmed V and J ends, which lost 4 bases and 3 bases, there was a span of 22 bases. Germline V gene sequence: CDR1 SQVTM, CDR2 ANQGSEA. The CDR3 nucleotides read TGCAGCGTTGGACTAGTAGGGGGCGCAGTAGTCTACGAGCAGTACTTC. As protein: CSVGLVGGAVVYEQYF.

V usage is TRBV2 and J usage is TRBJ1-5; no definite D call. The CDR3 sequence is 13 residues long. Trimming took off 7 bases at V and 0 bases at J, with 7 bases between the two ends. Germline V gene sequence: CDR1 SNHLY, CDR2 FYNNEI. The DNA for the CDR3 is TGTGCCAGCACGACTGATAGCAATCAGCCCCAGCATTTT. This encodes CASTTDSNQPQHF.

This chain connects TRBV27 to TRBJ2-2; D is perhaps TRBD1 (8 bases). The CDR3 runs to 15 residues. V shed 1 base and J shed 4 bases, with 10 bases lying between them. Germline V gene data show CDR1 as MNHEY and CDR2 as SMNVEV (reference sequence). CDR3 sequence (DNA): TGTGCCAGCAGTTTATACAGGGGGGGCACCGGGGAGCTGTTTTTT. Translated: CASSLYRGGTGELFF.

DNA of the CDR3: TGTGCCACCAGCAGAGATGCCCAGGGGGCCCAGAGGGCTTTCTTT. Translated, it gives CATSRDAQGAQRAFF. The chain couples TRBV15 to TRBJ1-1; 8 bases fit TRBD1. CDR3 size: 15 residues. CDR1 is LNHNV and CDR2 is YYDKDF in the germline V gene (reference sequence). The V segment lost 0 bases and the J segment 11 bases; nucleotides outside the gene matches: 11. The full variable domain, its missing parts supplied by reference TRBV15 and TRBJ1-1, is DAMVIQNPRYQVTQFGKPVTLSCSQTLNHNVMYWYQQKSSQAPKLLFHYYDKDFNNEADTPDNFQSRRPNTSFCFLDIRSPGLGDTAMYLCATSRDAQGAQRAFFGQGTRLTVV.